This TCR beta chain was obtained from a study of T cells in tumors and immune-related adverse events (dated by TCRdb to the early 2020s). For this chain, trimming is 8 bases at the V end and 5 bases at the J end, and the number of junction bases without a gene match is 12. CDR1 MNHEY and CDR2 SVGAGI are derived from the germline V gene. Spanning cysteine to phenylalanine, the CDR3 consists of 15 amino acids. Just the 45-base CDR3 DNA is kept, in frame starting at base 1. Sample treatment or condition, as interpreted from the label and publication: nivolumab (PD-1 blockade) given before sampling. The DNeasy Blood and Tissue Kit was used to extract DNA from formalin-fixed paraffin-embedded specimens. Using the immunoSEQ assay, the TCR beta locus was amplified and sequenced, producing bulk TCR Vbeta CDR3 data. On the study's bioinformatics: CDR3s were excluded if they were non-productive, were shorter than 7 amino acids, or did not start with C or end with F/W. Only specimens with at least 1000 reads were analysed, and clonotypes were defined at the amino acid level. To compute clonality, Pielou's evenness was subtracted from 1. Library sizes were equalized by abundance-weighted random subsampling with replacement, repeated 100 times to report 95% confidence intervals. The Morisita overlap index was used to quantify repertoire overlap, and for each specimen the top 40 clones were checked for overlap with the irAE. TCRdb provides this immuneACCESS table in a form limited to in-frame rearrangements. Some clones are lacking; in checked studies, under half of them reflect an unresolved V gene, and why the rest are absent is not known. That table is the source of V, J and clone size, and D and trimming were worked out from the DNA. For this sample the table gives about 22,000 clones, of which just over 90% were detected only once. 1.1% to 1.5% of the sample is held by the ten biggest clonotypes.

As concerns this clone: The antigen it binds to is not known. There are no base qualities to consult, and no much larger clone falls within one base.

The origin of this receptor is a female donor with metastatic renal cell carcinoma. The sequences come from lymph node tissue, collected from a patient treated with anti-PD-1 therapy. The sequence is built from TRBV6-5 and TRBJ2-5, with 9 bases aligning to TRBD2. The CDR3 sequence is CASWAAGGGRETQYF. The bases are TGTGCCAGCTGGGCTGCGGGAGGGGGTAGGGAGACCCAGTACTTC.